A selection of T cell receptor beta chains follows, all from one sample in a study of cytomegalovirus exposure and HLA in healthy donors. Method: immunoSEQ multiplex PCR; TCRdb's copy keeps in-frame clones and lacks some. The repertoire has about 180,000 clones, more than 75% of them found once; the top ten carry less than 2%. Sequenced material: PBMCs. Receptor source: a man aged 40-49 years in good health and CMV-seronegative. The CDR3 runs from the conserved cysteine through the conserved F or W. A D gene is named only where the DNA matches it firmly. Expanded clones are given a class, and other clones once, few, many or no size at all.

j_call d_call v_call clone_size cdr3_aa cdr3_nt
TRBJ2-2 TRBD2 TRBV5-4 few CASSPGGRTGELFF TGTGCCAGCAGCCCGGGGGGGCGCACCGGGGAGCTGTTTTTT
TRBJ2-5 - TRBV28 - CASSQPGAQETQYF TGTGCCAGCAGTCAACCGGGAGCCCAAGAGACCCAGTACTTC
TRBJ1-4 TRBD1 TRBV6-5 - CASRLNRGENEKLFF TGTGCCAGCAGGTTAAACAGGGGGGAAAATGAAAAACTGTTTTTT
TRBJ2-7 TRBD2 TRBV7-3 once CASGAGAAEQYF TGTGCCAGCGGGGCGGGAGCTGCAGAGCAGTACTTC
TRBJ2-2 TRBD1 TRBV9 - CASSATGTGNTGELFF TGTGCCAGCAGCGCGACCGGGACAGGGAACACCGGGGAGCTGTTTTTT
TRBJ1-2 - TRBV5-7 - CASSLDSYTF TGTGCCAGCAGCTTGGACAGCTACACCTTC
TRBJ2-3 - TRBV11-3 - CASSERSGTDTQYF TGTGCCAGCAGCGAGCGGTCGGGCACAGATACGCAGTATTTT
TRBJ2-1 TRBD2 TRBV7-9 - CASSLVQRGGSYNEQFF TGTGCCAGCAGCTTAGTTCAGCGGGGGGGGTCCTACAATGAGCAGTTCTTC
TRBJ1-3 TRBD1 TRBV28 - CASSWGQGVEGPGNTIYF TGTGCCAGCAGTTGGGGACAGGGTGTTGAGGGACCGGGAAACACCATATATTTT
TRBJ2-2 - TRBV5-1 - CASRSTRDTSPNTGELFF TGCGCCAGCAGATCGACCCGGGACACCAGTCCGAACACCGGGGAGCTGTTTTTT
TRBJ2-2 TRBD2 TRBV11-1 - CASRSGGHTGELFF TGTGCCAGCAGATCGGGAGGGCATACCGGGGAGCTGTTTTTT
TRBJ2-7 TRBD2 TRBV7-3 - CASSHGGGYYEQYF TGTGCCAGCAGCCACGGGGGGGGGTACTACGAGCAGTACTTC
TRBJ2-1 TRBD1 TRBV28 - CASSGTGNSRARGYNEQFF TGTGCCAGCAGTGGGACAGGGAATTCCCGGGCGCGGGGGTACAATGAGCAGTTCTTC
TRBJ2-2 TRBD1 TRBV28 - CASTLTGHTGELFF TGTGCCAGCACCCTGACAGGGCACACCGGGGAGCTGTTTTTT
TRBJ2-2 - TRBV7-9 - CASSLEPGGELFF TGTGCCAGCAGCTTAGAGCCGGGGGGGGAGCTGTTTTTT
TRBJ1-1 - TRBV30 - CAWSPLVATGNTEAFF TGTGCCTGGAGTCCCCTTGTTGCGACAGGAAACACTGAAGCTTTCTTT
TRBJ2-2 TRBD1 TRBV7-9 - CASSQTRRTGKAGELFF TGTGCCAGCAGCCAGACGCGAAGGACAGGGAAGGCCGGGGAGCTGTTTTTT
TRBJ1-6 - TRBV11-3 - CASSLDLSPLHF TGTGCCAGCAGCTTAGATCTCTCACCCCTCCACTTT
TRBJ2-3 TRBD2 TRBV5-1 - CASTLGIAGATDTQYF TGCGCCAGCACCCTGGGGATAGCGGGGGCCACAGATACGCAGTATTTT
TRBJ2-3 - TRBV19 - CASSRAGPRVDTQYF TGTGCCAGTAGTCGGGCAGGGCCAAGGGTAGATACGCAGTATTTT
TRBJ1-6 - TRBV7-9 few CASSYRGGLDSPLHF TGTGCCAGCAGCTACAGAGGGGGTCTCGATTCACCCCTCCACTTT
TRBJ1-5 TRBD1 TRBV10-3 - CAISGGQGGGSNQPQHF TGTGCCATCAGTGGAGGACAGGGAGGGGGTAGCAATCAGCCCCAGCATTTT
TRBJ2-5 TRBD2 TRBV11-2 - CASSFPGSGGQETQYF TGTGCCAGCAGCTTCCCGGGTAGCGGGGGCCAAGAGACCCAGTACTTC
TRBJ2-2 - TRBV7-9 - CASSQGLATGELFF TGTGCCAGCAGCCAGGGACTGGCCACCGGGGAGCTGTTTTTT
TRBJ2-1 TRBD1 TRBV28 - CASNTGGTVWQFF TGTGCCAGCAATACAGGGGGGACCGTGTGGCAGTTCTTC
TRBJ2-1 TRBD2 TRBV4-2 - CASSQEGGGAGNEQFF TGTGCCAGCAGCCAAGAAGGCGGGGGGGCCGGGAATGAGCAGTTCTTC
TRBJ2-7 TRBD1 TRBV27 - CASSPLGQGKNEQYF TGTGCCAGCAGCCCCCTGGGACAGGGGAAGAACGAGCAGTACTTC
TRBJ2-1 - TRBV27 - CASSLGPRQGKFF TGTGCCAGCAGTTTGGGCCCGAGGCAGGGGAAGTTCTTC
TRBJ1-2 TRBD1 TRBV6-5 - CASSYRQGARNYGYTF TGTGCCAGCAGTTATCGGCAGGGGGCGCGTAACTATGGCTACACCTTC
TRBJ2-1 TRBD2 TRBV30 - CAWSGGLAGVGEQFF TGTGCCTGGAGTGGGGGACTAGCGGGAGTCGGGGAGCAGTTCTTC
TRBJ2-1 TRBD1 TRBV30 - CAWSGYRGNEQFF TGTGCCTGGAGTGGGTACAGGGGAAATGAGCAGTTCTTC
TRBJ2-7 - TRBV5-1 - CASSLPDRFPLEQYF TGCGCCAGCAGCTTGCCTGACAGGTTTCCCCTCGAGCAGTACTTC
TRBJ2-3 - TRBV4-2 - CASSQQSNRVTQYF TGTGCCAGCAGCCAGCAATCAAACAGGGTTACGCAGTATTTT
TRBJ1-1 - TRBV30 - CAWNGLSMNTEAFF TGTGCCTGGAACGGACTGTCCATGAACACTGAAGCTTTCTTT
TRBJ1-3 TRBD1 TRBV28 - CASNVHRGFSGNTIYF TGTGCCAGCAATGTTCACAGGGGCTTCTCTGGAAACACCATATATTTT
TRBJ1-2 TRBD1 TRBV7-3 - CASSRGQGVYGYTF TGTGCCAGCAGCCGAGGACAGGGGGTATATGGCTACACCTTC
TRBJ2-1 TRBD1 TRBV5-6 few CASSLEGQRREQFF TGTGCCAGCAGCTTGGAGGGACAGCGGAGAGAGCAGTTCTTC
TRBJ1-4 TRBD1 TRBV5-6 - CASSLAPAQGAEKLFF TGTGCCAGCAGCCTAGCCCCAGCACAGGGGGCGGAAAAACTGTTTTTT
TRBJ2-7 TRBD1 TRBV28 - CASSLGAGGEGTYF TGTGCCAGCAGTTTAGGGGCAGGGGGCGAGGGGACGTACTTC
TRBJ2-7 TRBD1 TRBV28 - CASSPRDRHSYEQYF TGTGCCAGCAGCCCCCGGGACAGGCACTCCTACGAGCAGTACTTC
TRBJ2-3 TRBD2 TRBV11-2 - CASSPTSGSGADTQYF TGTGCCAGCAGCCCGACTAGCGGGTCAGGGGCAGATACGCAGTATTTT
TRBJ2-7 TRBD2 TRBV7-8 - CASSPVISGPPYEQYF TGTGCCAGCAGCCCGGTGATTAGCGGGCCTCCCTACGAGCAGTACTTC
TRBJ2-7 - TRBV14 few CASSPSGVYEQYF TGTGCCAGCAGCCCTTCAGGGGTCTACGAGCAGTACTTC
TRBJ1-1 TRBD1 TRBV28 - CASTITGGGTEAFF TGTGCCAGCACAATAACAGGGGGTGGCACTGAAGCTTTCTTT
TRBJ2-5 - TRBV7-2 - CASSVGGGGETQYF TGTGCCAGCAGCGTAGGAGGGGGGGGAGAGACCCAGTACTTC
TRBJ1-1 TRBD1 TRBV2 - CASRMIQGGTEAFF TGTGCCAGCAGGATGATACAGGGGGGCACTGAAGCTTTCTTT
TRBJ2-5 TRBD2 TRBV29-1 - CSVRRGAGETQYF TGCAGCGTTAGGCGGGGGGCTGGGGAGACCCAGTACTTC
TRBJ1-4 - TRBV28 - CASTWGGDGGTEKLFF TGTGCCAGCACCTGGGGCGGGGACGGGGGAACGGAAAAACTGTTTTTT
TRBJ2-7 TRBD2 TRBV11-2 - CASSPFSGSYEQYF TGTGCCAGCAGCCCCTTTAGCGGGAGCTACGAGCAGTACTTC
TRBJ1-5 - TRBV19 - CASSTAGDNQPQHF TGTGCCAGTAGTACGGCAGGGGACAATCAGCCCCAGCATTTT
TRBJ2-7 - TRBV5-6 - CASSLGGPGIFHEQYF TGTGCCAGCAGCTTGGGGGGGCCCGGGATCTTCCACGAGCAGTACTTC
TRBJ1-1 - TRBV9 - CASSVAPQGGDTEAFF TGTGCCAGCAGCGTAGCTCCCCAGGGAGGCGACACTGAAGCTTTCTTT
TRBJ1-3 TRBD1 TRBV5-6 - CASSPTGRISGNTIYF TGTGCCAGCAGCCCGACAGGGAGGATTTCTGGAAACACCATATATTTT
TRBJ2-7 TRBD2 TRBV6-5 - CASSYGIAGDRYEQYF TGTGCCAGCAGTTACGGGATAGCGGGAGATCGCTACGAGCAGTACTTC
TRBJ1-1 - TRBV12-2 few CASRLASPGETEAFF TGTGCAAGTCGCTTAGCCTCTCCAGGGGAGACTGAAGCTTTCTTT
TRBJ2-1 - TRBV12-1 - CASSSPSGRDNEQFF TGTGCCAGCAGCTCTCCTAGCGGGAGGGACAATGAGCAGTTCTTC
TRBJ2-7 TRBD1 TRBV27 once CASRSWDRGRVAYF TGTGCCAGCAGATCATGGGACAGGGGGCGGGTCGCGTACTTC